This T cell receptor beta chain emerged from a study of Graves' ophthalmopathy and Graves' hyperthyroidism. Points from the study as a whole: The model predicted progression of ophthalmopathy with a sensitivity of roughly 70%, and its specificity was approximately 77%.

The sequenced template was RNA, covering the TCR beta CDR3 region. First-round RT-PCR with HTBI primers preceded a second-round multiplex PCR. One entry per CDR3 protein, called by TCRdb with MiXCR from the multiplex PCR reads. The table shows 650,000 to 900,000 distinct CDR3 sequences, with 40% occurring only once. Turning to this clonotype: Its antigen is undetermined.

Other autoimmune diseases, uncontrolled infections, pregnancy or lactation excluded patients from enrollment. Sequencing was carried out using peripheral blood. This clonotype originated in an adult man with Graves' ophthalmopathy.

This CDR3 is CASSLSLVGELFF. Here the CDR3 DNA reads TGCGCCAGCAGCTTGTCCCTGGTCGGGGAGCTGTTTTTT. The chain joins TRBV5-1 to TRBJ2-2; unclear D gene. The CDR3 totals 13 residues. Germline CDR1 reads SGHRS; CDR2 reads YFSETQ. V was cut by 1 base and J by 7 bases, with 8 bases left in between.